This T cell receptor (beta chain) was recovered during a study of blood T cell repertoires in COVID-19. Assignments of participants to cohorts depended upon their own reported clinical history. Either two negative PCRs, clearance, or symptom resolution qualified Cohort 3 donors as recovered. TCRdb's copy holds only in-frame clones and misses some; the assay was immunoSEQ multiplex PCR. The top ten hold 1.7% of the sample, which has some 400,000 clones, 89% seen once. Specimen: PBMCs or T cells enriched from blood (not recorded which). The receptor was derived from a woman in her twenties or thirties who had recovered from COVID-19.

CDR3 in DNA: TGCGCCAGCAGCTATGCACTCGGAAGCGGGACGATGAACACAGATACGCAGTATTTT. This sequence encodes CASSYALGSGTMNTDTQYF. The chain carries TRBV5-1 and TRBJ2-3; 7 bases are shared with TRBD2. Germline lookup yields CDR1 SGHRS and CDR2 YFSETQ. The CDR3 sequence is 19 residues long. V was clipped by 3 bases and J by 2 bases; unmatched bases: 18.